These 25 T cell receptor beta chains were all obtained from the same sample, sequenced in a study of T cells in Graves' hyperthyroidism and ophthalmopathy. The TCR beta CDR3 regions underwent amplification using RNA transcripts as the source. First-round RT-PCR with HTBI primers amplified the TCR CDR3 region. TCRdb re-called the multiplex PCR reads through MiXCR, storing one row per CDR3 protein. The sample has hundreds of thousands of distinct CDR3 sequences; about 45% are singletons. Material: peripheral blood or thyroid tissue (not recorded which). The receptors originated from an adult man with Graves' disease, either hyperthyroidism or ophthalmopathy (not recorded which).

V usage is TRBV7-8 and J usage is TRBJ2-2; 7 positions agree with TRBD1. CDR1 and CDR2 (germline): SGHVS, FQNEAQ. The V and J ends lost 10 bases and 0 bases, in that order; junction bases with no gene match: 11. The CDR3 covers 16 residues. The CDR3 protein is CATSGRQGTNTGELFF. CDR3 DNA: TGTGCCACCAGTGGTCGACAGGGTACGAACACCGGGGAGCTGTTTTTT.

This clonotype was picked up a small number of times. J is TRBJ1-4 and V is TRBV7-6, with D possibly TRBD1 on 6 matching bases. Germline CDR1 reads SGHVS; CDR2 reads FNYEAQ. The CDR3 runs 15 residues. Trimming took off 4 bases at V and 6 bases at J, with 15 bases between the two ends. The CDR3 DNA is TGTGCCAGCAGCTCAAGACAGGCGGGGGATGAAAAACTGTTTTTT. It translates to CASSSRQAGDEKLFF.

The CDR3: CASSVGQGTAGNTIYF. The DNA of the CDR3 is TGTGCCAGCAGCGTGGGACAGGGAACGGCTGGAAACACCATATATTTT. The chain carries TRBV9 and TRBJ1-3, with 9 bases matching TRBD1. V shed 2 bases and J 2 bases; nucleotides not matched to a gene: 5. The CDR3 spans 16 residues. Germline lookup yields CDR1 SGDLS and CDR2 YYNGEE.

This clonotype was found a few times. This rearrangement joins TRBV6-5 to TRBJ1-1; D gene uncertain. V dropped 11 bases and J dropped 0 bases, with 13 bases sitting between them. In germline, CDR1 is MNHEY, CDR2 SVGAGI. There are 13 residues in the CDR3. The CDR3 loop reads CAARLMMNTEAFF. The DNA of the CDR3 is TGTGCCGCGAGGCTAATGATGAACACTGAAGCTTTCTTT.

The chain combines TRBV12-3 or TRBV12-4 with TRBJ1-1; a possible D gene is TRBD1 (5 bases). The CDR3 has 14 residues. The ends were cut back, 4 bases at V and 1 base at J, with 10 bases in the middle. The CDR3, as DNA: TGTGCCAGCAGTTCCTTTCAGGGGAACACTGAAGCTTTCTTT. Its translation: CASSSFQGNTEAFF.

This clonotype was recorded at least ten times. The rearrangement uses TRBV7-9 and TRBJ2-5; 7 bases map to TRBD1. Germline V gene lookup returns CDR1 SEHNR and CDR2 FQNEAQ (reference sequence). The CDR3 is 14 residues long. V shed 1 base and J 5 bases; nucleotides not matched to a gene: 4. CDR3 protein: CASSLVGGTETQYF. Here the CDR3 DNA reads TGTGCCAGCAGCTTAGTAGGGGGCACGGAGACCCAGTACTTC.

V gene TRBV19 combines with J gene TRBJ2-5; a weak D match, TRBD2 (7 bases). This CDR3 comprises 15 residues. Germline CDR1 LNHDA, CDR2 SQIVND (reference sequence). The V gene lost 4 bases and the J gene lost 4 bases, with 16 bases spanning the gap. The CDR3 loop reads CASSTSGGRGETQYF. The CDR3 coding sequence is TGTGCCAGTAGTACCTCCGGGGGGCGAGGAGAGACCCAGTACTTC.

This clonotype was counted many times. The rearrangement links TRBV29-1 to TRBJ2-2, with D tentatively TRBD2 (6 bases). The germline gives CDR1 SQVTM, CDR2 ANQGSEA. The CDR3 runs 12 residues. With 3 bases removed from V and 6 bases from J, the gap between germline ends came to 8 bases. The CDR3 here is CSVDRGAGELFF. The CDR3 nucleotides read TGCAGCGTTGACCGCGGGGCCGGGGAGCTGTTTTTT.

The chain has TRBV20-1 and TRBJ2-7; D is possibly TRBD1 or TRBD2 (5 bases each). Germline CDR1 and CDR2: DFQATT and SNEGSKA (reference sequence). V dropped 0 bases and J dropped 2 bases, with 14 bases sitting between them. This CDR3 comprises 15 residues. The CDR3 sequence: CSARDEGQGTYEQYF. The CDR3 nucleotides read TGCAGTGCTAGAGATGAGGGCCAGGGTACCTACGAGCAGTACTTC.

This rearrangement joins TRBV12-3 or TRBV12-4 to TRBJ1-4; weak D call: TRBD1 (6 bases). The CDR3 is 15 residues long. V lost 5 bases, J lost 6 bases, and 16 bases lay in between. The CDR3 is CASSLWGPKDEKLFF. Written as DNA, the CDR3 is TGTGCCAGCAGTCTGTGGGGGCCAAAGGATGAAAAACTGTTTTTT.

Ten or more counts support this clonotype. V and J are TRBV24-1 and TRBJ1-2, with 8 positions matching TRBD1. The germline CDR1 and CDR2 sequences are KGHDR and SFDVKD. This CDR3 comprises 16 residues. V gave up 3 bases and J gave up 4 bases; unmatched junction bases: 9. The CDR3 nucleotides read TGTGCCACCAGTGATCGAAACTGGGACAGGCTCTATGGCTACACCTTC. Translated: CATSDRNWDRLYGYTF.

This clonotype was seen at least ten times. The chain combines TRBV10-2 with TRBJ2-7; a weak D match, TRBD1 (6 bases). Trimming left V 8 bases short and J 4 bases short, with 24 bases between. The germline V gene has CDR1 WSHSY and CDR2 SAAADI. The CDR3 extends over 16 amino acids. CDR3 nucleotide sequence: TGCGCCAGCGCACTCCGGGACACCAGCACCTTATACGAGCAGTACTTC. It codes for CASALRDTSTLYEQYF.

This clonotype was recorded once. This sequence may be a read error, since a much larger clone differs from it by one base. The rearrangement uses TRBV2 and TRBJ1-1; the D gene is possibly TRBD1 (6 bases). Germline V gene sequence: CDR1 SNHLY, CDR2 FYNNEI. V shed 4 bases and J shed 2 bases, with 11 bases lying between them. This CDR3 spans 14 amino acids. In DNA form, the CDR3 reads TGTGCCAGCAGTGCTCCCGGGGGCAACACTGAAGCTTTCTTT. Residues: CASSAPGGNTEAFF.

J is TRBJ1-1 and V is TRBV7-9, with unresolved D. The CDR3 covers 14 residues. CDR1 and CDR2 from the germline V gene are SEHNR and FQNEAQ (reference sequence). Trimming removed 4 bases from V and 11 bases from J, with 20 bases in between. The CDR3 nucleotides are TGTGCCAGCAGCTCCCCGGCCTTAGGGTCCCCGGCTTTCTTT. Protein: CASSSPALGSPAFF.

The V call is TRBV29-1, the J call TRBJ1-4; no reliable D call. Trimming shortened V by 3 bases and J by 2 bases, and 7 bases separated the two germline ends. Germline V gene sequence: CDR1 SQVTM, CDR2 ANQGSEA. The CDR3 length is 13 residues. The CDR3 sequence: CSVEGLTNEKLFF. The CDR3 DNA sequence: TGCAGCGTTGAGGGGTTGACTAATGAAAAACTGTTTTTT.

The chain recombines TRBV7-8 with TRBJ2-3; the D is unclear. This CDR3 is 14 amino acids long. The V end was cut by 5 bases, the J end by 5 bases, with 14 bases between. Germline V gene sequence: CDR1 SGHVS, CDR2 FQNEAQ. Here the CDR3 reads CASSLWPLEDTQYF. The CDR3 DNA reads TGTGCCAGCAGCCTCTGGCCCCTGGAAGATACGCAGTATTTT. Full variable domain (missing parts from reference TRBV7-8 and TRBJ2-3): GAGVSQSPRYKVAKRGQDVALRCDPISGHVSLFWYQQALGQGPEFLTYFQNEAQLDKSGLPSDRFFAERPEGSVSTLKIQRTQQEDSAVYLCASSLWPLEDTQYFGPGTRLTVL.

The DNA of the CDR3 is TGTGCCACCAGCGTCGGGACTCAAGGGGGCTACACCTTC. Translated: CATSVGTQGGYTF. The chain carries TRBV24-1 and TRBJ1-2; D might be TRBD1 (5 bases). The germline V gene has CDR1 KGHDR and CDR2 SFDVKD. V was cut by 7 bases and J by 8 bases, with 16 bases left in between. The CDR3 sequence is 13 residues long.

The J gene is TRBJ1-4, the V gene TRBV10-3; no definite D call. CDR1 is ENHRY, CDR2 SYGVKD, per germline. V shed 4 bases and J shed 5 bases, with 11 bases lying between them. The CDR3 covers 14 residues. In DNA, the CDR3 is TGTGCCATCAGTGCTAGAGGTACCAATGAAAAACTGTTTTTT. Protein: CAISARGTNEKLFF.

This clonotype appeared a few times. V and J are TRBV2 and TRBJ1-3; TRBD1 aligns across 10 bases. The CDR3 spans 17 residues. The trim removed 6 bases at V and 3 bases at J, leaving 11 bases unmatched. Germline CDR1 and CDR2: SNHLY and FYNNEI. The chain's CDR3 is CASSAISGTGDGNTIYF. The DNA of the CDR3 is TGTGCCAGCAGCGCTATATCTGGGACAGGGGATGGAAACACCATATATTTT.

The chain couples TRBV2 to TRBJ1-5; 7 nucleotides align to TRBD1. Germline lookup yields CDR1 SNHLY and CDR2 FYNNEI. J gave up 7 bases and V 6 bases, and 9 bases lay outside the gene matches. The CDR3 is 14 amino acids. The DNA for the CDR3 is TGTGCCAGCAGCGCGACAGGGACCACCCAGCCCCAGCATTTT. This codes for CASSATGTTQPQHF.

The chain links TRBV20-1 to TRBJ1-5, with D unclear. The CDR3 runs to 14 residues. The ends were cut back, 3 bases at V and 0 bases at J, with 9 bases in the middle. The germline V gene has CDR1 DFQATT and CDR2 SNEGSKA (reference sequence). CDR3 in amino acids: CSARDFDSNQPQHF. CDR3 nucleotide sequence: TGCAGTGCTAGGGATTTCGATAGCAATCAGCCCCAGCATTTT.

The chain's CDR3 is CASSMRTGADYGYTF. CDR3 bases: TGTGCCAGCAGTATGAGGACAGGGGCTGACTATGGCTACACCTTC. The V gene is TRBV25-1, the J gene TRBJ1-2; 9 bases are shared with TRBD1. V dropped 5 bases and J dropped 3; count of bases not matched to a gene: 7. The CDR3 is 15 amino acids. Per the germline V gene, CDR1 is MGHDK and CDR2 is SYGVNS.

The chain has TRBV20-1 and TRBJ1-6, with D possibly TRBD1 on 5 matching bases. The CDR3 length is 14 residues. Germline values: CDR1 DFQATT, CDR2 SNEGSKA (reference sequence). Trimming removed 0 bases from V and 8 bases from J, with 11 bases in between. This CDR3 is CSARDQGWDSPLHF. For the CDR3, the DNA is TGCAGTGCTAGAGATCAGGGTTGGGATTCACCCCTCCACTTT.

This clonotype has just a few counts. The rearrangement uses TRBV7-9 and TRBJ1-2; D uncertain. This CDR3 spans 13 amino acids. V gave up 5 bases and J gave up 6 bases, with 13 bases separating them. Germline CDR1 is SEHNR and CDR2 is FQNEAQ (reference sequence). CDR3 in DNA: TGTGCCAGCAGCCCCACCTTGCGCGATGGCTACACCTTC. Its translation is CASSPTLRDGYTF.

The rearrangement joins TRBV20-1 to TRBJ2-5; TRBD1 matches at 9 bases. This CDR3 has 13 residues. V gave up 6 bases and J gave up 5 bases; unmatched junction bases: 7. CDR1 and CDR2 from the germline V gene are DFQATT and SNEGSKA (reference sequence). For the CDR3, the DNA is TGCAGTGCCGGAGGGGACAGGGATGAGACCCAGTACTTC. Encoded protein: CSAGGDRDETQYF.